This TCR beta chain comes out of a study of T cell responses to AZD1222 COVID-19 vaccine (dated by TCRdb to the early 2020s). With respect to the entire study: TCR sequencing was performed for more than 230 trial participants, of whom about 200 were given two doses of AZD1222 and around 25 were given two doses of MenACWY control vaccine. Trial participants were enrolled by age into subgroups of 18-55, 56-69 and 70-plus years, and about 150, 27 and 61 TCR-sequenced participants, respectively, were included in these subgroups.

V drops 4 bases and J drops 6 bases, leaving 7 bases in between. The CDR3 starts with the cysteine, ends with the phenylalanine, and has 12 residues. This entry keeps only the CDR3 DNA: 36 bases, framed from base 1. According to the germline V gene, CDR1 reads MNHEY and CDR2 reads SVGAGI. The sample's time point label is to be understood as: about 28 days (+/-7) after the second vaccine dose. Because spike-specific TCR depth and breadth did not differ between the two schedules, AZD1222 recipients who got a second dose at roughly 4 weeks were pooled with those who got a second dose at roughly 12 weeks. The vaccinee samples were drawn from two UK trials, COV001 and COV002, one of which was a single-blind randomized controlled phase 2/3 trial testing AZD1222 (ChAdOx1 nCoV-19) in healthy adults. Trial participant PBMC samples were collected at day 0 and day 28 after the second dose for TCRbeta chain sequencing.

The CDR3 regions of human TCRbeta chains were analyzed by immunosequencing. Concerning the study's data processing: Repertoire TCRs were matched against a reference library of SARS-CoV-2-specific TCRs generated with the MIRA antigen-specificity platform. Breadth meant the fraction of unique TCRs that were SARS-CoV-2-associated, whereas depth meant the fraction of total T cells that were SARS-CoV-2-associated. Each spike-specific TCR was assigned to its reactive spike region and to a CD4 or CD8 class using the MIRA data. Log10-transformed breadth and depth values were compared by one-way ANOVA with Sidak's multiple comparisons tests. TCRdb took over this immuneACCESS table, retaining in-frame rearrangements with V and J assigned. Such tables are incomplete; in checked studies, under half of the missing clones stem from an unresolved V gene, and the remainder is unexplained. The V and J calls and clone size come from that table; D and trimming were worked out from the DNA. The sample data list 120,000 or so clones, and 80% to 90% of these were observed just once. Of the sample, 25% to 35% is held by the ten largest clones.

Points on this clone: It lacks a known antigen. Per-base quality was not reported, and no clone a single base away is much larger than it.

The paper's findings and limits, for the study overall: Vaccine-associated CD4 TCRs spanned the whole spike protein, with dominant responses in regions 160-218 and 743-854. Epitopes outside the regions mutated in the B.1.351 and B.1.1.7 variants were reportedly recognized by nearly half of the unique spike-specific TCRs. The 56-69-year group was small, and its depth increase did not reach significance, likely because of low power. Spike-specific TCR breadth and depth rose significantly after two AZD1222 doses compared with day 0 and with MenACWY recipients. Participants were mostly white British, with more females than males. The authors suggested clonal diversity may have been underestimated. Conclusions about previously exposed vaccinees are limited because only a handful of AZD1222 recipients were SARS-CoV-2 seropositive at baseline. Because no day 14 peak-response samples were available, the repertoires could be characterized only after the peak T cell response.

Sequencing used peripheral blood, obtained 28 days after the second AZD1222 dose. The chain is encoded by TRBV6-5 joined to TRBJ2-4; TRBD1 might be the D gene, on 5 matching bases. The source of this sequence is an adult who received the AZD1222 COVID-19 vaccine. The DNA reads TGTGCCAGCAGTTCGACAGCAAACATTCAGTACTTC. This codes for CASSSTANIQYF.